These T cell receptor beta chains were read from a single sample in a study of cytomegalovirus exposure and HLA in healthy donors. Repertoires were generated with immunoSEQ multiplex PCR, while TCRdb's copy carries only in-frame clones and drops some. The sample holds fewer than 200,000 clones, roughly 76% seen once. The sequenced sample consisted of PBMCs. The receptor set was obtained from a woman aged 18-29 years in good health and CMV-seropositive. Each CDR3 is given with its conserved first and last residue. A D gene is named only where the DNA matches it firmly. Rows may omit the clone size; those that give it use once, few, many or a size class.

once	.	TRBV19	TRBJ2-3	CASSNRQWADTQYF	TGTGCCAGTAGCAATCGACAGTGGGCAGATACGCAGTATTTT
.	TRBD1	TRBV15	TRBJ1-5	CATSLTEGGLNQPQHF	TGTGCCACCAGCCTAACCGAAGGGGGCCTCAATCAGCCCCAGCATTTT
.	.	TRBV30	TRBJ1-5	CASEERVSNQPQHF	TGTGCCTCCGAGGAGAGGGTTAGCAATCAGCCCCAGCATTTT
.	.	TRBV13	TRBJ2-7	CASSPQNTGLPYEQYF	TGTGCCAGCAGCCCCCAGAACACCGGACTACCCTACGAGCAGTACTTC
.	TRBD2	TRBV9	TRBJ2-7	CASSASAGLAASYEQYF	TGTGCCAGCAGCGCATCCGCAGGACTAGCGGCCTCCTACGAGCAGTACTTC
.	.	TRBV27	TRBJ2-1	CASSLKGFMGSEQFF	TGTGCCAGCAGTTTAAAGGGTTTCATGGGGAGTGAGCAGTTCTTC
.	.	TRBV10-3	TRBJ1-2	CAISESEQFGGYTF	TGTGCCATCAGTGAGTCGGAACAGTTTGGTGGCTACACCTTC
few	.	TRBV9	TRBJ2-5	CASSVQGSQETQYF	TGTGCCAGCAGCGTACAGGGTTCCCAAGAGACCCAGTACTTC
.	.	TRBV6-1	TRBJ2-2	CASSPGARTGELFF	TGTGCCAGCAGCCCAGGGGCGCGGACCGGGGAGCTGTTTTTT
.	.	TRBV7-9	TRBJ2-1	CASSLALAGNNEQFF	TGTGCCAGCAGCTTAGCTCTAGCCGGGAACAATGAGCAGTTCTTC
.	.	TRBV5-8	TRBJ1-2	CASSPDRNYGYTF	TGTGCCAGCAGTCCCGACAGAAACTATGGCTACACCTTC
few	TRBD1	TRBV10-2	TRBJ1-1	CASNGQGGGTEAFF	TGCGCCAGCAACGGACAGGGGGGAGGAACTGAAGCTTTCTTT
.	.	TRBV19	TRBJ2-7	CASSPAGGYEQYF	TGTGCCAGTAGCCCCGCAGGGGGGTACGAGCAGTACTTC
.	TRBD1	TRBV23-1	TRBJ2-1	CASSPPGQGEDEQFF	TGCGCCAGCAGTCCACCGGGACAGGGTGAGGATGAGCAGTTCTTC
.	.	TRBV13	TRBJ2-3	CASSVRTASTDTQYF	TGTGCCAGCAGCGTCCGGACAGCTAGCACAGATACGCAGTATTTT
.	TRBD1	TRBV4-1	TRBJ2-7	CASSQAETQGAPYVEQYF	TGCGCCAGCAGCCAAGCCGAAACCCAGGGGGCCCCTTATGTCGAGCAGTACTTC
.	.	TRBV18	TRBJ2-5	CASSQKFEHSQETQYF	TGTGCCAGCTCACAAAAGTTCGAACACAGCCAAGAGACCCAGTACTTC
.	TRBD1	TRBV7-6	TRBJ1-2	CASSKQGADGYTF	TGTGCCAGCAGTAAACAGGGGGCTGACGGCTACACCTTC
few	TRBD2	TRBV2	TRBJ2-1	CATKTSGTYNEQFF	TGTGCCACCAAGACTAGCGGGACATACAATGAGCAGTTCTTC
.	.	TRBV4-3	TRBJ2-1	CASSQDTTTGPYNEQFF	TGCGCCAGCAGCCAAGACACCACGACAGGACCCTACAATGAGCAGTTCTTC
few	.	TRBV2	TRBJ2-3	CASSMEFLEQDTQYF	TGTGCCAGCAGCATGGAGTTTCTGGAGCAAGATACGCAGTATTTT
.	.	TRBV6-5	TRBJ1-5	CASRGLVEGQPQHF	TGTGCCAGCAGGGGACTCGTGGAGGGGCAGCCCCAGCATTTT
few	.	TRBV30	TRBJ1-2	CAWSVGLGTHSGYTF	TGTGCCTGGAGTGTAGGTTTAGGGACTCACAGTGGCTACACCTTC
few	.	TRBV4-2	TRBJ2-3	CASSQDSPRPVYQQPTDTQYF	TGTGCCAGCAGCCAAGATTCACCTAGACCGGTATACCAACAACCCACAGATACGCAGTATTTT
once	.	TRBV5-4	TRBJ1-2	CASSQNPSAVYGYTF	TGTGCCAGCAGCCAGAACCCCTCAGCGGTCTATGGCTACACCTTC
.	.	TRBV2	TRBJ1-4	CASSDRGNFGEKLFF	TGTGCCAGCAGTGACCGCGGGAACTTCGGTGAAAAACTGTTTTTT
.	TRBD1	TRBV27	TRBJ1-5	CASSLSSQGGNQPQHF	TGTGCCAGCAGTTTATCGTCACAGGGGGGCAATCAGCCCCAGCATTTT
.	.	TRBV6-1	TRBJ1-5	CASGIEGVQPQHF	TGTGCCAGCGGAATAGAGGGGGTTCAGCCCCAGCATTTT
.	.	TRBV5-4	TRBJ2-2	CASSRDSNTGELFF	TGTGCCAGCAGCCGGGACTCGAACACCGGGGAGCTGTTTTTT
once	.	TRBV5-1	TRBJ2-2	CASSFGGADTGELFF	TGCGCCAGCAGCTTTGGGGGCGCGGACACCGGGGAGCTGTTTTTT
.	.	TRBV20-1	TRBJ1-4	CSARASGKLFF	TGCAGTGCTAGGGCGTCGGGGAAACTGTTTTTT
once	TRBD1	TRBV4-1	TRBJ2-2	CASSQGNRGDTGELFF	TGCGCCAGCAGCCAAGGGAACAGGGGGGACACCGGGGAGCTGTTTTTT
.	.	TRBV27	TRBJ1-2	CATRQVAGGEGYTF	TGTGCCACCCGTCAGGTCGCCGGGGGAGAGGGCTACACCTTC
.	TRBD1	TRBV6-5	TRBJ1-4	CASSYLQGGEKLFF	TGTGCCAGCAGTTATTTGCAGGGGGGTGAAAAACTGTTTTTT
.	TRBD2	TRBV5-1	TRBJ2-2	CASSQRTSGGTGELFF	TGCGCCAGCAGCCAAAGAACTAGCGGGGGCACCGGGGAGCTGTTTTTT
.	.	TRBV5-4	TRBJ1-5	CASSLGGVGNQPQHF	TGTGCCAGCAGCTTAGGGGGGGTGGGCAATCAGCCCCAGCATTTT
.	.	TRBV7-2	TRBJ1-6	CASSLAGGPPLHF	TGTGCCAGCAGCTTAGCCGGCGGTCCTCCCCTCCACTTT
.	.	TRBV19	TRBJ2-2	CASRLQFINTGELFF	TGTGCCAGTAGGTTACAGTTTATCAACACCGGGGAGCTGTTTTTT
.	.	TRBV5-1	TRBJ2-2	CASSLTMTAGRTGELFF	TGCGCCAGCAGCTTGACGATGACGGCAGGGCGAACCGGGGAGCTGTTTTTT
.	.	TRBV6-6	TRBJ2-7	CASSSLSSSLEQYF	TGTGCCAGCAGTTCTCTCTCCTCCTCACTCGAGCAGTACTTC
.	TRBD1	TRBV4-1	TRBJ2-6	CASSQGSQGNGANVLTF	TGCGCCAGCAGCCAAGGGTCACAGGGGAATGGGGCCAACGTCCTGACTTTC
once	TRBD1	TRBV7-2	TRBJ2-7	CASSFLQGAFYEQYF	TGTGCCAGCAGCTTTTTACAGGGGGCCTTCTACGAGCAGTACTTC
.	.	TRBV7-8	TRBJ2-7	CASSADKHRQQYF	TGTGCCAGCAGCGCGGACAAACATCGACAGCAGTACTTC
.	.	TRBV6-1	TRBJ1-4	CASSEADGRAEKLFF	TGTGCCAGCAGTGAGGCTGATGGGAGAGCTGAAAAACTGTTTTTT
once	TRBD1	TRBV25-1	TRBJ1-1	CASSELGTGENKEAFF	TGTGCCAGCAGTGAGCTGGGGACAGGGGAAAACAAAGAAGCTTTCTTT
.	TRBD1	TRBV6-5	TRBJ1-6	CASSQQGGDNSPLHF	TGTGCCAGCAGTCAACAGGGGGGTGATAATTCACCCCTCCACTTT
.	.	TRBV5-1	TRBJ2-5	CASSLELETQYF	TGCGCCAGCAGCTTAGAGTTGGAGACCCAGTACTTC
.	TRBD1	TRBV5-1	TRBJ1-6	CASSLGDSTSSYNSPLHF	TGCGCCAGCAGCTTGGGGGACAGTACCAGCTCCTATAATTCACCCCTCCACTTT
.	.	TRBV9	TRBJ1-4	CASSPREGAPNEKLFF	TGTGCCAGCAGCCCCCGCGAAGGGGCACCAAATGAAAAACTGTTTTTT
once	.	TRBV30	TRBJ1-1	CAWNGKEAFF	TGTGCCTGGAACGGGAAGGAAGCTTTCTTT
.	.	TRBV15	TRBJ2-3	CATSRGFSGSTDTQYF	TGTGCCACCAGCAGAGGTTTCAGCGGGAGCACAGATACGCAGTATTTT
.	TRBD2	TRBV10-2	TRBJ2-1	CANELAGDINNEQFF	TGCGCCAATGAACTAGCGGGGGACATTAACAATGAGCAGTTCTTC
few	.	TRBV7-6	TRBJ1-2	CASSPFQVDYGYTF	TGTGCCAGCAGCCCATTCCAGGTGGACTATGGCTACACCTTC
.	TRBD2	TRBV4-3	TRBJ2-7	CASSQSTSGGGEQYF	TGCGCCAGCAGCCAATCGACTAGCGGGGGCGGTGAGCAGTACTTC
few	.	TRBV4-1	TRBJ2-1	CASSRLGGPWNEQFF	TGCGCCAGCAGCCGGCTGGGGGGGCCGTGGAATGAGCAGTTCTTC
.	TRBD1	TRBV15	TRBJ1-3	CATSREVDRASSGNTIYF	TGTGCCACCAGCAGAGAGGTTGACAGGGCGAGCTCTGGAAACACCATATATTTT
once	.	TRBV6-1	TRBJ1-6	CASSEDRNSPLHF	TGTGCCAGCAGTGAAGACAGGAATTCACCCCTCCACTTT
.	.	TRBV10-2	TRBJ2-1	CASTPAVGESYNEQFF	TGCGCCAGCACCCCGGCGGTGGGTGAGTCCTACAATGAGCAGTTCTTC
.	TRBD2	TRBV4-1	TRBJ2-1	CASSQGLAGGIEQFF	TGCGCCAGCAGCCAGGGACTAGCGGGGGGCATAGAGCAGTTCTTC
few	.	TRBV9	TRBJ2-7	CASSAGGTATYEQYF	TGTGCCAGCAGCGCAGGCGGGACGGCTACCTACGAGCAGTACTTC